This paragraph covers one TCR beta chain sequence. Method: immunoSEQ multiplex PCR; TCRdb's copy keeps in-frame clones and lacks some. The table lists 150,000 to 200,000 clones, about nine tenths of them singletons. The sample originates from a study of blood T cell repertoires in COVID-19. Study as a whole: Samples representing acute and convalescent COVID-19 were sourced from the United States, Italy and Spain. From T cells, B-cell-depleted T cells, or PBMCs came the material, which was cDNA or gDNA.

Participants were aged about 18 to 90 years, lived in 25 or so US areas, and enrolled virtually. V lost 3 bases and J lost 1; bases outside the gene matches: 4. CDR3 length: 14 amino acids. From germline, CDR1 is SGDLS and CDR2 YYNGEE. The chain recombines TRBV9 with TRBJ2-7, with 7 bases fitting TRBD1. The sequenced sample was PBMCs or T cells enriched from blood (not recorded which). This TCR was sampled from a woman in her thirties who had recovered from COVID-19. This chain's CDR3 is CASSARQGSYEQYF. The DNA for the CDR3 is TGTGCCAGCAGCGCGCGACAGGGATCCTACGAGCAGTACTTC.